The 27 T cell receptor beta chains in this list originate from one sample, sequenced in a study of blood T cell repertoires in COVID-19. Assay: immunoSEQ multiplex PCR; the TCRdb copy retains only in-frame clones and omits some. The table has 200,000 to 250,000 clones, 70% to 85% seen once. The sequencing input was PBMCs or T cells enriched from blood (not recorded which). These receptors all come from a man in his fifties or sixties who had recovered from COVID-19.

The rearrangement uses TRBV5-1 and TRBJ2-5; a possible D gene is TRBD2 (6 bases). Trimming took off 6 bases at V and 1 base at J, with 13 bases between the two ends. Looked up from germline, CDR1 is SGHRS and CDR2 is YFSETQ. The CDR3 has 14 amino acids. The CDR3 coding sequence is TGCGCCAGCAACGCCCTGACTAGCCAAGAGACCCAGTACTTC. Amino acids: CASNALTSQETQYF.

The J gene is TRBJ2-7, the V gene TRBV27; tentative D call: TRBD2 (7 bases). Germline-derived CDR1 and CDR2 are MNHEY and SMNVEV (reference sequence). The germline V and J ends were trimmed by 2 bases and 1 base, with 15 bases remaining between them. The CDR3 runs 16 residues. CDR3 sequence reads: CASSLRSGGASYEQYF. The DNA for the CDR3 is TGTGCCAGCAGTTTAAGGTCTGGGGGGGCATCCTACGAGCAGTACTTC.

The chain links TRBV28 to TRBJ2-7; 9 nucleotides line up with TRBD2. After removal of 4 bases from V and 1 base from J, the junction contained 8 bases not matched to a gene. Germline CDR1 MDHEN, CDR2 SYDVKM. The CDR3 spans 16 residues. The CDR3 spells CASSSHAGGFSYEQYF. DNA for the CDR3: TGTGCCAGCAGTTCTCACGCGGGGGGGTTTTCCTACGAGCAGTACTTC.

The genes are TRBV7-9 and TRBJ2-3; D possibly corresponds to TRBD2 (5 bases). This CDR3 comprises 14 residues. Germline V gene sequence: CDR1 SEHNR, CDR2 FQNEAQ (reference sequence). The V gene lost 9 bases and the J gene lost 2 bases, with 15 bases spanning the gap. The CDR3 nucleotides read TGTGCCAGTAAAATGACTACAAACACAGATACGCAGTATTTT. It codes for CASKMTTNTDTQYF.

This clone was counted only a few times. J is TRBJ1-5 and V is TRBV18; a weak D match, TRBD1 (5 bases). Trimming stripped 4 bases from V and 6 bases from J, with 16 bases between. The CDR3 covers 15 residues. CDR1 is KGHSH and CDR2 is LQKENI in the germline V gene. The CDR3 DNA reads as TGTGCCAGCTCACGAACGGGGGACGCCTTTCAGCCCCAGCATTTT. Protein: CASSRTGDAFQPQHF.

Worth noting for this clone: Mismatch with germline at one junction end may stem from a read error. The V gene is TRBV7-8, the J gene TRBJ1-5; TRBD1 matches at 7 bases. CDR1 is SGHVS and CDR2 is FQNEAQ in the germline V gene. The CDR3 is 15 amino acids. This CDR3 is CASNLGGRVNQPQHF. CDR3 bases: TGTGCCAGCAACTTAGGGGGCAGGGTCAATCAGCCCCAGCATTTT.

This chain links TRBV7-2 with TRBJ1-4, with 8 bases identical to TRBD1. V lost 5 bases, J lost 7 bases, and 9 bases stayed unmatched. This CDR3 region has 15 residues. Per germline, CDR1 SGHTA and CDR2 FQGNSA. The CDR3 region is CASSRSQGEGEKLFF. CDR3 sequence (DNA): TGTGCCAGCAGCAGGTCACAGGGGGAGGGTGAAAAACTGTTTTTT.

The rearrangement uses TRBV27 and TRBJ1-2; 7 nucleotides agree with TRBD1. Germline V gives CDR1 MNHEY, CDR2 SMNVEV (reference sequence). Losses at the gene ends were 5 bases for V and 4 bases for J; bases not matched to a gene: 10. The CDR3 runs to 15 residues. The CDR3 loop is CASSPRDRPLYGYTF. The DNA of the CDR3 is TGTGCCAGCAGTCCTCGGGACAGACCTCTCTATGGCTACACCTTC.

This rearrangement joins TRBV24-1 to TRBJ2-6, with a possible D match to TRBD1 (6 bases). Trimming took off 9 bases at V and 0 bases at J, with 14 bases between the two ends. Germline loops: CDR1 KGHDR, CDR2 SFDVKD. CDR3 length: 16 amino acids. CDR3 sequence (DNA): TGTGCCACCTCTGAAGGACAGAGCTCTGGGGCCAACGTCCTGACTTTC. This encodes CATSEGQSSGANVLTF.

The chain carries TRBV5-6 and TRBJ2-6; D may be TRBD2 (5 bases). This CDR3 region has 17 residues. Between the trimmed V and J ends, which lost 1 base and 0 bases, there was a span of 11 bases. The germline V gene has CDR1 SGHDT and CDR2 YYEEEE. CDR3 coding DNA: TGTGCCAGCAGCTTGAGCGGATCGAGCTCTGGGGCCAACGTCCTGACTTTC. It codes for CASSLSGSSSGANVLTF.

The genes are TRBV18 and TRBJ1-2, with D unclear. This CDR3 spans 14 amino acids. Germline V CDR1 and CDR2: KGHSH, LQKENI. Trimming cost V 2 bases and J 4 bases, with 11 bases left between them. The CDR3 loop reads CASSPLRAVYGYTF. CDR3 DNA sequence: TGTGCCAGCTCACCATTGAGGGCAGTCTATGGCTACACCTTC. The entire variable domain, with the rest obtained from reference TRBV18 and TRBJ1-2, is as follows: NAGVMQNPRHLVRRRGQEARLRCSPMKGHSHVYWYRQLPEEGLKFMVYLQKENIIDESGMPKERFSAEFPKEGPSILRIQQVVRGDSAAYFCASSPLRAVYGYTFGSGTRLTVV.

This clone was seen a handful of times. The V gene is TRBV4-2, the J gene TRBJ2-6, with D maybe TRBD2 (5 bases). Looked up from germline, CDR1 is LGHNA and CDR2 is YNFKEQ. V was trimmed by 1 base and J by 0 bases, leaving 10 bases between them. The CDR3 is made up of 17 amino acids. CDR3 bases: TGTGCCAGCAGCCAAGTACGGGCGGGCTCTGGGGCCAACGTCCTGACTTTC. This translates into CASSQVRAGSGANVLTF.

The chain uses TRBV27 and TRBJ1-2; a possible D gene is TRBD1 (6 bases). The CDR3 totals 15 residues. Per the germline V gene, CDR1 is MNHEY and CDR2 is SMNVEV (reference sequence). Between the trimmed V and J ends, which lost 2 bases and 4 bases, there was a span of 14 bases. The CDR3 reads CASSLTGLVAYGYTF. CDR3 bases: TGTGCCAGCAGTTTAACAGGGCTAGTGGCCTATGGCTACACCTTC.

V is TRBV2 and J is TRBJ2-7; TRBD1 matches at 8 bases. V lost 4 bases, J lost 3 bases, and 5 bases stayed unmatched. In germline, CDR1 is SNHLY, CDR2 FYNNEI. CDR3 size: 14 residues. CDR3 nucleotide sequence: TGTGCCAGCAGTGTGGACAGGGACCGCTACGAGCAGTACTTC. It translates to CASSVDRDRYEQYF.

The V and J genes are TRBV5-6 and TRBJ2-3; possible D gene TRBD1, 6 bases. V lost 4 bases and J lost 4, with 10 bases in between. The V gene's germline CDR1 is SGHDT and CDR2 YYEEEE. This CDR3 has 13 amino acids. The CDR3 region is CASSANRADTQYF. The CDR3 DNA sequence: TGTGCCAGCAGCGCGAACAGGGCAGATACGCAGTATTTT.

The CDR3: CASSYSRGGRGNGYTF. Here the CDR3 DNA reads TGTGCCAGCAGTTACTCGAGGGGAGGTAGGGGCAACGGCTACACCTTC. The chain uses TRBV6-7 and TRBJ1-2, with a possible D match to TRBD1 (5 bases). TRBV6-7 carries the ORF label, with uncertain function. Trimming removed 0 bases from V and 8 bases from J, with 19 bases in between. CDR3 length equals 16 residues.

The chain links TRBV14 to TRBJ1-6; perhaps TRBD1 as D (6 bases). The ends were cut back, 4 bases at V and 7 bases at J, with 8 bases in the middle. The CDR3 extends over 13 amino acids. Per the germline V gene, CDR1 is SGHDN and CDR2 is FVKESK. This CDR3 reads CASSRTANSPLHF. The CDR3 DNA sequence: TGTGCCAGCAGCCGGACAGCAAATTCACCCCTCCACTTT. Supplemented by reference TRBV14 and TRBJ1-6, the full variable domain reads EAGVTQFPSHSVIEKGQTVTLRCDPISGHDNLYWYRRVMGKEIKFLLHFVKESKQDESGMPNNRFLAERTGGTYSTLKVQPAELEDSGVYFCASSRTANSPLHFGNGTRLTVT.

In DNA, the CDR3 is TGCGCCAGCAGCCCGGACGGGTGGCTAGCGGGGGGGTTCCTCACAGATACGCAGTATTTT. It encodes CASSPDGWLAGGFLTDTQYF. The chain joins TRBV5-1 to TRBJ2-3; 12 bases agree with TRBD2. J gave up 2 bases and V 4 bases, and 17 bases lay outside the gene matches. This CDR3 is 20 amino acids long. Germline values: CDR1 SGHRS, CDR2 YFSETQ. The full variable domain, completed using reference TRBV5-1 and TRBJ2-3, is KAGVTQTPRYLIKTRGQQVTLSCSPISGHRSVSWYQQTPGQGLQFLFEYFSETQRNKGNFPGRFSGRQFSNSRSEMNVSTLELGDSALYLCASSPDGWLAGGFLTDTQYFGPGTRLTVL.

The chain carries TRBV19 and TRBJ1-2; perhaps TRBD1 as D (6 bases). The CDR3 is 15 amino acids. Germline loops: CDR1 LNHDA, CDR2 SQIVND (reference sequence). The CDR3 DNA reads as TGTGCGAGCTCCTCACAGGGTTTAGAAAACTATGGCTACACCTTC. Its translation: CASSSQGLENYGYTF.

CDR3 amino acids: CASSYPDRGLAKNIQYF. CDR3 DNA sequence: TGTGCCAGCAGTTACCCGGACAGGGGGTTAGCCAAAAACATTCAGTACTTC. The chain uses TRBV6-2 or TRBV6-3 and TRBJ2-4; 10 positions agree with TRBD1. Germline-derived CDR1 and CDR2 are MNHEY and SVGEGT. CDR3 size: 17 residues. Trimming cost V 2 bases and J 0 bases; bases outside gene matches: 4.

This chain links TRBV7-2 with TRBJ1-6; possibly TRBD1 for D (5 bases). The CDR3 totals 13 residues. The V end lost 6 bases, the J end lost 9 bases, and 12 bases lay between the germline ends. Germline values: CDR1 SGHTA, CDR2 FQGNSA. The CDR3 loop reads CASSGTLRSPLHF. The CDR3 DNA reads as TGTGCCAGCAGTGGGACTCTTCGTTCACCCCTCCACTTT.

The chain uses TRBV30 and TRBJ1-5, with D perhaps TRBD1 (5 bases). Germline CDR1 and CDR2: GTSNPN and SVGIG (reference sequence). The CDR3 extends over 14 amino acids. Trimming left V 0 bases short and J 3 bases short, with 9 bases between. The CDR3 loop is CAWSVSTVNQPQHF. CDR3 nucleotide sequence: TGTGCCTGGAGTGTATCGACAGTCAATCAGCCCCAGCATTTT.

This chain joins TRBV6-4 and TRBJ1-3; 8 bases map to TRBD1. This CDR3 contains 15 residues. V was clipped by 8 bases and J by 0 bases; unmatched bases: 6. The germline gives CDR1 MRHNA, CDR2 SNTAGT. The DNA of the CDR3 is TGTGCCAGCGGAAGGGACAGGAGCTCTGGAAACACCATATATTTT. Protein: CASGRDRSSGNTIYF.

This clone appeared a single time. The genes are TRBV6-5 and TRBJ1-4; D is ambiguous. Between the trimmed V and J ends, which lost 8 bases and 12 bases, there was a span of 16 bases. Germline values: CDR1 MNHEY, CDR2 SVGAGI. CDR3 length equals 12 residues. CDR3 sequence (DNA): TGTGCCAGCGGCGGGGAAATGAAGGAACTGTTTTTT. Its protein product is CASGGEMKELFF.

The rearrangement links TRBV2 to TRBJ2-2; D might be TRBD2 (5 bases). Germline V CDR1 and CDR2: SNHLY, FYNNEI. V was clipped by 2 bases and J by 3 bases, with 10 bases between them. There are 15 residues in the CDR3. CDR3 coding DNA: TGTGCCAGCAGTGAACGAGGGAGCGACACCGGGGAGCTGTTTTTT. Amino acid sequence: CASSERGSDTGELFF.

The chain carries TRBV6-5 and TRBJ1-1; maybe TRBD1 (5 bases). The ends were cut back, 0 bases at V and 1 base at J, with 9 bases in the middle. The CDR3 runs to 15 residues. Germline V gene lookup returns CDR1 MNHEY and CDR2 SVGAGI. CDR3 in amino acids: CASSYSNTGNTEAFF. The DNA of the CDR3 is TGTGCCAGCAGTTACTCGAATACAGGGAACACTGAAGCTTTCTTT.

The CDR3 reads CASSLGQGREKLFF. DNA of the CDR3: TGTGCCAGCAGTTTGGGACAGGGACGAGAAAAACTGTTTTTT. The chain combines TRBV28 with TRBJ1-4, with TRBD1 matching 9 bases. Germline V gene data show CDR1 as MDHEN and CDR2 as SYDVKM. This CDR3 is 14 amino acids long. The V and J ends lost 3 bases and 8 bases, in that order; junction bases with no gene match: 4.